Below are 13 T cell receptor beta chains sequenced from a single sample in a study of neurological immune-mediated disorders. MiXCR was run by TCRdb on the 5' RACE reads, yielding one entry per CDR3 protein. Of approximately 48,000 distinct CDR3 sequences in the sample, approximately 12% are singletons; the top ten hold around 9%. The time point is: longitudinal time-point 3. Sequences were obtained from PBMCs. The source of these receptors is a male donor with HTLV-1-associated myelopathy (HAM/TSP).

This clonotype was found many times. The chain joins TRBV7-2 to TRBJ2-3; 13 bases agree with TRBD2. Germline assignment: CDR1 SGHTA and CDR2 FQGNSA. J gave up 5 bases and V 2 bases, and 1 base lay outside the gene matches. The CDR3 runs 15 residues. CDR3 nucleotide sequence: TGTGCCAGCAGCTTAACTAGCGGGGGGGGAGATACGCAGTATTTT. This translates into CASSLTSGGGDTQYF.

This clonotype was found many times. This rearrangement joins TRBV5-1 to TRBJ1-5; D might be TRBD1 (5 bases). Germline V gives CDR1 SGHRS, CDR2 YFSETQ. With 0 bases removed from V and 3 bases from J, the gap between germline ends came to 13 bases. CDR3 length equals 16 residues. Written as DNA, the CDR3 is TGCGCCAGCAGCTTGGCCCCAGGGTCGACCAATCAGCCCCAGCATTTT. It encodes CASSLAPGSTNQPQHF.

This clonotype was seen repeatedly, ten times or more. The chain combines TRBV7-9 with TRBJ2-2; 7 positions agree with TRBD1. Germline loops: CDR1 SEHNR, CDR2 FQNEAQ (reference sequence). The J segment lost 1 base and the V segment lost 3 bases, leaving 5 bases of the junction unmatched. The CDR3 covers 16 residues. The CDR3 DNA reads as TGTGCCAGCAGCTTCTCCGGACAGGTGAACACCGGGGAGCTGTTTTTT. Translating it yields CASSFSGQVNTGELFF.

This clonotype was recorded at least ten times. The V gene is TRBV28, the J gene TRBJ2-5, with 9 positions matching TRBD2. This CDR3 has 15 residues. V lost 5 bases and J lost 5; bases outside the gene matches: 9. Germline assignment: CDR1 MDHEN and CDR2 SYDVKM. DNA of the CDR3: TGTGCCAGCAGTACCTCGGGCGGGGGGGATGAGACCCAGTACTTC. This encodes CASSTSGGGDETQYF.

The V call is TRBV6-4, the J call TRBJ2-7; 9 nucleotides line up with TRBD2. J was trimmed by 4 bases and V by 4 bases; bases with no gene match: 11. This CDR3 region has 16 residues. Germline V gene sequence: CDR1 MRHNA, CDR2 SNTAGT. Written as DNA, the CDR3 is TGTGCCAGCAGTGCCTCGTCTAGCGGGGCCCAATACGAGCAGTACTTC. This encodes CASSASSSGAQYEQYF.

This clonotype was recorded a few times. The chain couples TRBV7-3 to TRBJ1-2; 7 nucleotides match TRBD1. Germline CDR1 and CDR2: SGHTA and FQGTGA. The CDR3 spans 14 residues. With 5 bases clipped from V and 8 bases from J, the junction kept 11 bases outside the gene matches. This CDR3 reads CASSLDGQAYGYTF. The DNA for the CDR3 is TGTGCCAGCAGCCTAGATGGACAGGCTTACGGCTACACCTTC. The variable domain in full, with the rest retrieved from reference TRBV7-3 and TRBJ1-2, is GAGVSQTPSNKVTEKGKYVELRCDPISGHTALYWYRQSLGQGPEFLIYFQGTGAADDSGLPNDRFFAVRPEGSVSTLKIQRTERGDSAVYLCASSLDGQAYGYTFGSGTRLTVV.

The rearrangement links TRBV7-9 to TRBJ1-1; D not certain. V lost 1 base and J 1 base, leaving 10 bases between the germline ends. Germline CDR1 is SEHNR and CDR2 is FQNEAQ (reference sequence). The CDR3 covers 15 residues. CDR3 in amino acids: CASSLGRTGNTEAFF. CDR3 nucleotides: TGTGCCAGCAGCTTAGGGCGTACGGGGAACACTGAAGCTTTCTTT.

This clonotype was detected ten times or more. The rearrangement links TRBV6-5 to TRBJ2-7; TRBD1 might be the D (5 bases). V lost 4 bases and J 5 bases, leaving 15 bases between the germline ends. Germline V lookup: CDR1 MNHEY, CDR2 SVGAGI. The CDR3 covers 14 residues. The CDR3 nucleotides are TGTGCCAGCAGTTTCCAGGGAACATTTGACGAGCAGTACTTC. Its protein product is CASSFQGTFDEQYF.

This clonotype was seen at least ten times. This rearrangement joins TRBV20-1 to TRBJ1-3; D not resolved. The CDR3 contains 15 residues. V was cut by 0 bases and J by 4 bases, with 13 bases left in between. CDR1 DFQATT and CDR2 SNEGSKA come from the germline V gene (reference sequence). CDR3 loop: CSARDPGSGGNTIYF. DNA of the CDR3: TGCAGTGCTAGAGATCCTGGGTCCGGGGGAAACACCATATATTTT.

This clonotype was found many times. This chain joins TRBV12-3 or TRBV12-4 and TRBJ1-5, with D hard to call. V lost 3 bases, J lost 0 bases, and 12 bases lay in between. The CDR3 consists of 16 residues. The CDR3 nucleotides read TGTGCCAGCAGTTTTAGCCGGGGTGATAGCAATCAGCCCCAGCATTTT. The encoded protein is CASSFSRGDSNQPQHF.

This clonotype occurred many times. This chain connects TRBV20-1 to TRBJ1-3, with a tentative D call TRBD1 (5 bases). Germline values: CDR1 DFQATT, CDR2 SNEGSKA (reference sequence). The ends were cut back, 2 bases at V and 4 bases at J, with 15 bases in the middle. The CDR3 runs 15 residues. CDR3 region: CSARSSGPSGNTIYF. CDR3 coding DNA: TGCAGTGCTAGAAGTTCGGGGCCTAGCGGAAACACCATATATTTT.

The table lists this clonotype with many counts. CDR3 in DNA: TGTGCCAGCAGGTGGCAGGGATTTCGGTACGAGCAGTACTTC. Amino acid sequence: CASRWQGFRYEQYF. The chain links TRBV28 to TRBJ2-7; TRBD1 is a possible D gene (5 bases). CDR1 and CDR2 (germline): MDHEN, SYDVKM. The CDR3 totals 14 residues. Trimming shortened V by 6 bases and J by 4 bases, and 16 bases separated the two germline ends.

This clonotype came up many times. DNA for the CDR3: TGTGCCAGCAGTCCCTACAGGGGGGGGGACAATGAGCAGTTCTTC. Translated: CASSPYRGGDNEQFF. This sequence joins TRBV12-3 or TRBV12-4 and TRBJ2-1; tentatively, D is TRBD1 (8 bases). The CDR3 contains 15 residues. The V gene lost 5 bases and the J gene lost 5 bases, with 16 bases spanning the gap.